The 23 T cell receptor beta chains reported below all come from one sample, sequenced in a study of metastatic and nonmetastatic thyroid tumors. TCRdb re-analyzed the PCR reads through MiXCR. The sample lists about 23,000 clones; 13% to 15% were seen once. Among the patients, none had received any treatment before thyroid surgery. The sample comprised tumor tissue. These receptors all stem from a female donor with papillary thyroid cancer or a benign thyroid nodule (not recorded which). Some clones in this sample may be carry-over from other donors' samples.

The rearrangement uses TRBV5-1 and TRBJ2-1, with 7 bases fitting TRBD2. The CDR3 runs to 16 residues. The ends lost 4 bases at V and 0 bases at J; junction bases unmatched: 7. Germline V gene sequence: CDR1 SGHRS, CDR2 YFSETQ. The CDR3 spells CASSRREVRSYNEQFF. The DNA for the CDR3 is TGCGCCAGCAGCCGACGGGAGGTCCGCTCCTACAATGAGCAGTTCTTC.

This clone was counted at least ten times. The genes are TRBV20-1 and TRBJ2-5; 12 bases fit TRBD2. This CDR3 has 17 residues. In germline, CDR1 is DFQATT, CDR2 SNEGSKA (reference sequence). With V trimmed by 5 bases and J by 5 bases, 15 bases remained unmatched. The CDR3 reads CSAFSRLAGGPGETQYF. In DNA, the CDR3 is TGCAGTGCTTTTAGTCGGCTAGCGGGAGGGCCTGGGGAGACCCAGTACTTC.

This clone was recorded many times. This chain links TRBV20-1 with TRBJ1-6; D remains ambiguous. This CDR3 has 14 residues. Trimming took 3 bases from V and 9 from J, leaving 15 bases between them. Germline V gene data show CDR1 as DFQATT and CDR2 as SNEGSKA (reference sequence). The CDR3 DNA reads TGCAGTGCTAGCATCGACACGGGAGCTTCACCCCTCCACTTT. It encodes CSASIDTGASPLHF.

The V call is TRBV7-2, the J call TRBJ1-2; D remains unclear. Germline CDR1 and CDR2: SGHTA and FQGNSA. CDR3 length: 12 residues. V gave up 0 bases and J gave up 7 bases, with 6 bases separating them. The CDR3 DNA reads TGTGCCAGCAGCTTAGCGTCCGCTGGCTACACCTTC. Encoded protein: CASSLASAGYTF.

This clone showed up many times. V usage is TRBV7-8 and J usage is TRBJ2-2, with 10 bases that match TRBD2. This CDR3 has 18 residues. V shed 5 bases and J 10 bases; nucleotides not matched to a gene: 19. Germline V lookup: CDR1 SGHVS, CDR2 FQNEAQ. The DNA for the CDR3 is TGTGCCAGCAGCGATCCCCAAGTGGCTAGCGGGGGCTCGGCGGAGCTGTTTTTT. Protein sequence: CASSDPQVASGGSAELFF.

This clone came up many times. CDR3 in amino acids: CASSLAPGGGNEKLFF. CDR3 nucleotide sequence: TGTGCCAGCAGCTTAGCCCCTGGGGGGGGTAATGAAAAACTGTTTTTT. V is TRBV13 and J is TRBJ1-4, with D maybe TRBD1 (5 bases). Per germline, CDR1 PRHDT and CDR2 FYEKMQ (reference sequence). The length of the CDR3 is 16 residues. V lost 1 base and J lost 4, with 13 bases in between.

This clone was detected ten times or more. The chain couples TRBV3-1 to TRBJ2-7, with 9 positions matching TRBD1. Germline CDR1 and CDR2: LGHDT and YNNKEL (reference sequence). This CDR3 region has 16 residues. V lost 1 base to trimming and J lost 2 bases; unmatched junction nucleotides: 6. The CDR3 DNA follows: TGTGCCAGCAGCCAAGCCCCAGGGGACAGGGCCTACGAGCAGTACTTC. Translated: CASSQAPGDRAYEQYF.

With regard to this clone: With a much larger clone just one base away, this may be a read error. The J gene is TRBJ1-1, the V gene TRBV18; D is perhaps TRBD1 (6 bases). Germline V gene data show CDR1 as KGHSH and CDR2 as LQKENI. V gave up 6 bases and J gave up 4 bases, with 15 bases separating them. The CDR3 has 14 amino acids. The CDR3 DNA follows: TGTGCCAGCTCCCCGGGGACATTGAGCACTGAAGCTTTCTTT. This gives the protein CASSPGTLSTEAFF.

Many counts were recorded for this clone. The chain uses TRBV11-1 and TRBJ1-1; the match to TRBD1 covers 8 bases. After removal of 5 bases from V and 5 bases from J, the junction contained 13 bases not matched to a gene. This CDR3 spans 16 amino acids. Per germline, CDR1 SGHAT and CDR2 FQDESV (reference sequence). The CDR3 sequence: CASSIDRGQGETEAFF. CDR3 DNA: TGTGCCAGCAGCATCGACAGGGGTCAGGGGGAAACTGAAGCTTTCTTT.

As regards this clone: A junction boundary mismatches the germline segment, possibly from a read error. The chain uses TRBV5-1 and TRBJ2-7; 7 bases map to TRBD2. There are 15 residues in the CDR3. Germline assignment: CDR1 SGHRS and CDR2 YFSETQ. DNA for the CDR3: TGCGCCAGCAGCCTGGGCCTAGCGGATTCCTACGAGCGGTACTTC. It is translated as CASSLGLADSYERYF.

Worth noting for this clone: Other DNA variants within this sample encode the same CDR3. This rearrangement joins TRBV6-5 to TRBJ1-2; a possible D gene is TRBD1 (6 bases). The V gene's germline CDR1 is MNHEY and CDR2 SVGAGI. The CDR3 contains 16 residues. V was clipped by 0 bases and J by 4 bases, with 15 bases between them. The CDR3 DNA is TGTGCCAGCAGTTACTCAGGTGGTCAGGGGCTCTATGGCTACACCTTC. Translating it yields CASSYSGGQGLYGYTF.

Comments on this clone: Being one base from a much bigger clone, this may be a read error. The rearrangement joins TRBV6-9 to TRBJ2-3; D is tentatively TRBD1 or TRBD2 (5 bases each). Germline V CDR1 and CDR2: MNHGY, SVAAGI. The CDR3 runs 15 residues. CDR3: CASSPSGGATDTQYF. DNA for the CDR3: TGCGCCAGCAGTCCGAGCGGTGGGGCTACAGATACGCAGTATTTT.

Many counts were recorded for this clone. CDR3 sequence (DNA): TGTGCCAGTAGTATAGAGGACAGGGCCTACGAGCAGTACTTC. Its translation is CASSIEDRAYEQYF. This chain joins TRBV19 and TRBJ2-7, with 8 bases fitting TRBD1. The CDR3 length is 14 residues. J gave up 2 bases and V 0 bases, and 0 bases lay outside the gene matches. Germline assignment: CDR1 LNHDA and CDR2 SQIVND (reference sequence).

There are a few counts of this clone. The CDR3 loop is CASSQTILAGSQETQYF. CDR3 in DNA: TGCGCCAGCAGCCAAACTATTTTAGCGGGATCTCAAGAGACCCAGTACTTC. The chain carries TRBV4-3 and TRBJ2-5, with TRBD2 matching over 8 bases. Germline assignment: CDR1 LGHNA and CDR2 YSLEER. Trimming at V came to 2 bases and at J to 2 bases, leaving 10 bases not matched to a gene. This CDR3 region has 17 residues.

This clone was observed a handful of times. The genes are TRBV5-1 and TRBJ2-1; TRBD1 aligns across 9 bases. The junction had 7 bases not matched to a gene; V was cut back by 0 bases and J by 6 bases. The CDR3 is made up of 16 amino acids. The germline CDR1 and CDR2 sequences are SGHRS and YFSETQ. The CDR3 loop reads CASSLEQGARANEQFF. The CDR3, as DNA: TGCGCCAGCAGCTTGGAACAGGGGGCTCGGGCCAATGAGCAGTTCTTC. Supplemented by reference TRBV5-1 and TRBJ2-1, the full variable domain reads KAGVTQTPRYLIKTRGQQVTLSCSPISGHRSVSWYQQTPGQGLQFLFEYFSETQRNKGNFPGRFSGRQFSNSRSEMNVSTLELGDSALYLCASSLEQGARANEQFFGPGTRLTVL.

This clone was seen repeatedly, ten times or more. CDR3 sequence reads: CSARDLSGAFF. CDR3 bases: TGCAGTGCTAGAGATCTATCGGGAGCTTTCTTT. The chain has TRBV20-1 and TRBJ1-1; D call uncertain. From germline, CDR1 is DFQATT and CDR2 SNEGSKA (reference sequence). Trimming stripped 0 bases from V and 10 bases from J, with 9 bases between. The CDR3 has 11 residues.

This clone was seen a few times. The conserved phenylalanine or tryptophan normally closing the CDR3 is absent here, so this likely arose from a read error. The chain joins TRBV6-1 to TRBJ1-1, with D unresolved. The V and J ends lost 6 bases and 3 bases respectively, with 17 bases between them. CDR1 MNHNS and CDR2 SASEGT come from the germline V gene. The CDR3 runs to 15 residues. The CDR3 region has the DNA TGTGCCAGCAGCCCCCTCGGTGGTGGGGACACTGAAGCTTTCCTT. Translating gives CASSPLGGGDTEAFL.

This clone was counted ten times or more. An end of the junction does not agree with germline; a read error may underlie this. The genes are TRBV20-1 and TRBJ2-7; 11 bases agree with TRBD2. CDR3 length equals 16 residues. Germline CDR1 reads DFQATT; CDR2 reads SNEGSKA (reference sequence). The CDR3 DNA follows: TGCAATGCTAGTGGCCTAGCGGGAGGAGGTTCCTACGAGCAGTACTTC. It specifies CNASGLAGGGSYEQYF.

In this sample, this clone is medium-sized. V and J are TRBV12-3 or TRBV12-4 and TRBJ2-7, with D tentatively TRBD1 (5 bases). The CDR3 has 13 residues. The V end lost 3 bases, the J end lost 0 bases, and 6 bases lay between the germline ends. CDR3 bases: TGTGCCAGCAGTTTCGACAGCTCCTACGAGCAGTACTTC. It encodes CASSFDSSYEQYF.

This sequence joins TRBV27 and TRBJ2-3; D possibly matches TRBD1 or TRBD2 (7 bases each). This CDR3 spans 15 amino acids. V lost 6 bases to trimming and J lost 1 base, with 14 bases between them. Germline CDR1 and CDR2: MNHEY and SMNVEV (reference sequence). The DNA for the CDR3 is TGTGCCAGCAGGAGACAGGGAGGGGGCACAGATACGCAGTATTTT. Its translation is CASRRQGGGTDTQYF.

The sample holds many counts of this clone. The V gene is TRBV4-1, the J gene TRBJ2-3, with D perhaps given as TRBD1 or TRBD2 (5 bases each). V dropped 1 base and J dropped 2 bases, with 13 bases sitting between them. The length of the CDR3 is 16 residues. Per germline, CDR1 MGHRA and CDR2 YSYEKL. In DNA form, the CDR3 reads TGCGCCAGCAGCCAAGCTACGGGACGGGACACAGATACGCAGTATTTT. Translating gives CASSQATGRDTDTQYF.

This clone was seen ten or more times. The chain joins TRBV18 to TRBJ2-1; possible D gene TRBD1, 5 bases. The CDR3 contains 13 residues. Trimming removed 3 bases from V and 4 bases from J, with 7 bases in between. Germline V lookup: CDR1 KGHSH, CDR2 LQKENI. CDR3 loop: CASSPTEYNEQFF. The CDR3 DNA is TGTGCCAGCTCACCGACAGAATACAATGAGCAGTTCTTC.

There are a few counts of this clone. V and J are TRBV6-1 and TRBJ2-7, with D perhaps matching TRBD2 (6 bases). Per the germline V gene, CDR1 is MNHNS and CDR2 is SASEGT. This CDR3 has 17 residues. Trimming pared 5 bases from V and 4 bases from J, leaving 24 bases between. The CDR3: CASSRTIGGAFGYEQYF. The CDR3 DNA is TGTGCCAGCAGTCGGACTATCGGTGGGGCGTTCGGGTACGAGCAGTACTTC.